The T cell receptor (beta chain) under discussion was sequenced for a study of shared clonotypes between healthy human individuals. Using immunoSEQ multiplex PCR, the repertoire was profiled, and TCRdb retains in-frame clones only, with some absent. Among some 2 million clones listed, less than 95% were seen once. Selected positively for CCR7 and CD45RO-negative, naive CD8 cells excluded terminally differentiated effector memory CD45RA+ cells. The sequence came from a man in his late teens or twenties in good health. Sequenced input: naive CD8+ T cells sorted from blood.

The CDR3 coding sequence is TGTGCCAGCAGCAACCGGGTGAGCCAGGGGGACGAAAAACTGTTTTTT. It translates to CASSNRVSQGDEKLFF. The chain carries TRBV7-9 and TRBJ1-4; the match to TRBD1 covers 7 bases. The CDR3 totals 16 residues. In germline, CDR1 is SEHNR, CDR2 FQNEAQ (reference sequence). Trimming cost V 5 bases and J 8 bases; bases outside gene matches: 14.